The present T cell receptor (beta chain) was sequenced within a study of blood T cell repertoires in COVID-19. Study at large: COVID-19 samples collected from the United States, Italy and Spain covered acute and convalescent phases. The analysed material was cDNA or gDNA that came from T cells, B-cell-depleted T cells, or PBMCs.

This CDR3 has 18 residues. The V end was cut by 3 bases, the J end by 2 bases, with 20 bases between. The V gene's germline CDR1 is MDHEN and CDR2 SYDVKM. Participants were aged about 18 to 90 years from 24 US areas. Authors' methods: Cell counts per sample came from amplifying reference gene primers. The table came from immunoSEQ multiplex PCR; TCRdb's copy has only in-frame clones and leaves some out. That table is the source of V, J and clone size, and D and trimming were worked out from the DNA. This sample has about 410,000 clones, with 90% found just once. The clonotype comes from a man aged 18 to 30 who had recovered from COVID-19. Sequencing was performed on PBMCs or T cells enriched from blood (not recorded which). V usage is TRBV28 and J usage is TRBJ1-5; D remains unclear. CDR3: CASSLSYLGFSGNQPQHF. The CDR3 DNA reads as TGTGCCAGCAGTTTGAGTTATCTGGGGTTTAGCGGCAATCAGCCCCAGCATTTT. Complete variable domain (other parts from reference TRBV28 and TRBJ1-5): DVKVTQSSRYLVKRTGEKVFLECVQDMDHENMFWYRQDPGLGLRLIYFSYDVKMKEKGDIPEGYSVSREKKERFSLILESASTNQTSMYLCASSLSYLGFSGNQPQHFGDGTRLSIL.